This T cell receptor beta chain was identified in a study of blood T cell repertoires in COVID-19. Study summary: Collection of acute and convalescent COVID-19 samples took place in the United States, Italy and Spain. Sources were T cells, B-cell-depleted T cells, or PBMCs; the material itself was cDNA or gDNA.

The CDR3 runs to 14 residues. Germline V lookup: CDR1 MRHNA, CDR2 SNTAGT. The V and J ends lost 4 bases and 7 bases, in that order; junction bases with no gene match: 3. Enrolled during active infection, Seattle patients were then followed longitudinally. Per the original methods: From reference gene primer amplification, estimates of nucleated cell counts were derived. Assay used: immunoSEQ multiplex PCR; TCRdb lists only in-frame clones, some missing. The V and J calls and the clone size are those of that table, but D and trimming were determined from the DNA. The repertoire holds fewer than 250,000 clones, with roughly 87% as singletons.

This clonotype was sampled from a woman aged 60-75 years with COVID-19, enrolled during active disease. The material sequenced was peripheral blood. The V and J genes are TRBV6-4 and TRBJ2-2; 10 bases fit TRBD1. The CDR3 here is CASSAGQGFGELFF. Written as DNA, the CDR3 is TGTGCCAGCAGTGCGGGACAGGGGTTCGGGGAGCTGTTTTTT.